This TCR beta chain came from a study of T-cell reconstitution after alpha-beta-depleted transplantation in children. Concerning this clonotype itself: Its antigen is currently unknown.

Unique molecular identifiers were incorporated into the prepared TCRbeta library. TCRdb re-called the PCR reads through MiXCR, storing one row per CDR3 protein. The sample holds 250,000 to 350,000 distinct CDR3 sequences, around 25% seen once. The junction had 21 bases not matched to a gene; V was cut back by 4 bases and J by 4 bases. The V gene's germline CDR1 is SGHAT and CDR2 FQNNGV. This CDR3 region has 20 residues. Findings of the study overall: In some patients, recipient T cells and intrathymic progenitors surviving conditioning explained high day-60 diversity. T-cell counts and diversity at one year post-transplant came mainly from newly produced T cells.

The sequenced sample was PBMCs, mostly from graft donor cells, obtained 180 days after TCRalphabeta/CD19-depleted stem cell transplant. The receptor comes from a male patient younger than 18 who had a stem cell transplant for acute lymphoblastic leukemia, so the T cells may come from the graft donor. The genes are TRBV11-2 and TRBJ2-5, with 10 bases that match TRBD2. DNA of the CDR3: TGTGCCAGCAGCTCCCAGAGTGAGACAGCGGGAGGGCCTTGGGGAGAGACCCAGTACTTC. Protein product: CASSSQSETAGGPWGETQYF.